In its sample, the clone carrying this T cell receptor (beta chain) was seen a few times. Antigen specificity is unknown. A modified ARM-PCR protocol with three rounds of nested PCR amplified TCRbeta. TCRdb re-derived calls from the multiplex PCR reads in MiXCR, one entry per CDR3 protein. The top ten clones hold 45% to 55% of a sample with roughly 43,000 distinct CDR3 sequences, roughly 66% of them seen once. The entry originates in a study of tumor and adjacent non-tumor tissue in lung cancer. Study-wide background: About 4.17 million productive TCRbeta reads were obtained per sample on average. Study results and caveats: Compared with tumor, normal lung showed significantly lower TCR diversity. Tumor repertoires had a smaller top 100 clone share than normal lung.

Trimming took 6 bases from V and 2 from J; bases not matched to a gene: 9. The length of the CDR3 is 15 residues. CDR1 is MDHEN, CDR2 SYDVKM, per germline. RNA was extracted from bulk tissue without any cell sorting. Distant lung tissue was collected more than 3 cm away from the tumor edge. Material: distant non-tumor lung tissue. This TCR came from a man between 45 and 60 years old with non-small cell lung cancer. This chain uses TRBV28 with TRBJ2-7; 8 positions agree with TRBD2. As DNA, the CDR3 is TGTGCCAGCAGGCACTATAGCGGGGAAACCTACGAGCAGTACTTC. Its protein product is CASRHYSGETYEQYF.